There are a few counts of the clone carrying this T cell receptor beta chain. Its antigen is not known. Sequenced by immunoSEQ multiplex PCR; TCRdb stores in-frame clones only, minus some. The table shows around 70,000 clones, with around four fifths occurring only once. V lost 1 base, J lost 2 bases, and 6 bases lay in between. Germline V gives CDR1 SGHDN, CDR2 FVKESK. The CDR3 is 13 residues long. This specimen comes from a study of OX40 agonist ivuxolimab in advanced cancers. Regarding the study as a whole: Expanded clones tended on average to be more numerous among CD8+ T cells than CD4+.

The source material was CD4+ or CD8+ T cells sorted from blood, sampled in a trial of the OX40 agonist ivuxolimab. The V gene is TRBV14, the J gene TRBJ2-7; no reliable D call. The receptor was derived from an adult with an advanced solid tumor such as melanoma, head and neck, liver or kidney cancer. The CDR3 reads CASSQGLTYEQYF. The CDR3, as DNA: TGTGCCAGCAGCCAAGGACTCACCTACGAGCAGTACTTC.